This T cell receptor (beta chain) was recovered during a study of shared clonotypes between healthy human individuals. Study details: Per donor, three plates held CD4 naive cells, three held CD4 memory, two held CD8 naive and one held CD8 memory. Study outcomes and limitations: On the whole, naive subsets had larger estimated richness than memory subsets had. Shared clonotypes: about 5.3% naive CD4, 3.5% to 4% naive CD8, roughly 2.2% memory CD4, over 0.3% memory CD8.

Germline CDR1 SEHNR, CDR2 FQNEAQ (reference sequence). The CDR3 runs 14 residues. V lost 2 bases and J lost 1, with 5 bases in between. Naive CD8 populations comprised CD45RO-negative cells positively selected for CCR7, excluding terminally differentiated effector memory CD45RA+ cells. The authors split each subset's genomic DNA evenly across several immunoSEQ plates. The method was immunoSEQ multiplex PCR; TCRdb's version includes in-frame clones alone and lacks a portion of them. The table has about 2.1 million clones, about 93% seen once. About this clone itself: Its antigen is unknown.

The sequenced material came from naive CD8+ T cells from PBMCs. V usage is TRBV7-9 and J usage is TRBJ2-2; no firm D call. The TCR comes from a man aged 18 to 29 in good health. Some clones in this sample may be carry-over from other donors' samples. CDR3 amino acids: CASSLPENTGELFF. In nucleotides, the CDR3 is TGTGCCAGCAGCTTACCAGAGAACACCGGGGAGCTGTTTTTT.